This TCR beta chain was recovered during a study of PD-1 blockade in classical Hodgkin lymphoma. Notes on the study in general: Individuals who commenced nivolumab within less than 1 year of ASCT were excluded. Newly diagnosed patients reportedly trailed healthy donors in baseline TCR diversity. Whereas CD4+ TCR diversity had risen significantly by C4D1, CD8+ TCR diversity had not.

The germline CDR1 and CDR2 sequences are SGHDT and YYEEEE. This CDR3 is built from 12 residues. V gave up 1 base and J gave up 6 bases, with 7 bases separating them. As for this clone: The target antigen is unknown.

Clones were read by immunoSEQ multiplex PCR, and TCRdb kept only the in-frame ones, dropping some. Of tens of thousands of clones listed, 90% are singletons. Time point described: cycle 4 day 1 (C4D1), after 6 weeks of nivolumab. In every patient, relapse followed autologous stem cell transplantation, while exposure to brentuximab vedotin differed. Best responses were complete response, partial response or progressive disease. This chain uses TRBV5-6 with TRBJ1-1; no reliable D call. This TCR came from a human donor with classical Hodgkin lymphoma. Sample: peripheral blood mononuclear cells (PBMCs), taken before the fourth cycle of nivolumab. The CDR3 spells CASSLRRSEAFF. DNA for the CDR3: TGTGCCAGCAGCTTGAGGCGGTCTGAAGCTTTCTTT.